Detailed here is one T cell receptor (beta chain). No antigen is known for it. The germline V gene encodes CDR1 SGHAT and CDR2 FQNNGV. Trimming left V 5 bases short and J 9 bases short, with 8 bases between. The CDR3 consists of 11 residues. The authors ran a second PCR of 7 to 11 cycles using a sample-barcoded 5' primer and a J-beta primer mix. Every sample gave at least 2.5 million paired-end reads containing CDR3. One entry per CDR3 protein results from TCRdb running MiXCR on the 5' RACE reads. The top ten hold approximately 17% of the sample, which has 850,000 to 1,300,000 distinct CDR3 sequences, under 45% seen once. These data belong to a study of blood T cells in healthy people across ages. About the research overall: In model experiments, template switching was able to capture about one barcoded beta molecule for every two T cells that were present.

Study-wide results and caveats: Both higher diversity and more naive CD4+ cells marked long-lived donors when set against aged donors.

The chain couples TRBV11-2 to TRBJ2-1; D is undetermined. Specimen: blood. The TCR sequence derives from a woman aged 60-75 years in good health. CDR3 sequence reads: CASSATGEQFF. CDR3 in DNA: TGTGCCAGCAGCGCGACTGGTGAGCAGTTCTTC.